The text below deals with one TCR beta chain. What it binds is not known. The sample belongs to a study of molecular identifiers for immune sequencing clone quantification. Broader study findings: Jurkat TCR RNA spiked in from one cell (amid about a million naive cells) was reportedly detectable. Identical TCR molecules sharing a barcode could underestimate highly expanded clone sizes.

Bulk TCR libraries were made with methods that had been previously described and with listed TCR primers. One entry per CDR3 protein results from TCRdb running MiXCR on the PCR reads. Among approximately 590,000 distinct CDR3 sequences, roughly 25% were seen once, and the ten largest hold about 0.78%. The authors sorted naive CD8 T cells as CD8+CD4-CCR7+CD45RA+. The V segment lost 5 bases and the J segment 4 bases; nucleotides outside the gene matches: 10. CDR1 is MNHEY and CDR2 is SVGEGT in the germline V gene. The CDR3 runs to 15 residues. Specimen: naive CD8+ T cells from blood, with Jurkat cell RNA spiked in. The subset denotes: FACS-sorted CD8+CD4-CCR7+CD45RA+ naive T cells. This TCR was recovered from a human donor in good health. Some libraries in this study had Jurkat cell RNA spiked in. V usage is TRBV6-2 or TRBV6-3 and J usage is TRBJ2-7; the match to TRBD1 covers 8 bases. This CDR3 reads CASSTPGGYIYEQYF. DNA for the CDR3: TGTGCCAGCAGTACCCCAGGGGGCTACATTTACGAGCAGTACTTC.